Below, 21 T cell receptor beta chains from the same sample are listed, as sequenced in a study of PD-1 blockade in mismatch repair-deficient tumors. TCRdb's table, derived via immunoSEQ multiplex PCR, lists solely in-frame clones and lacks some. The sample holds some 120,000 clones, over 65% seen once. Sample: peripheral blood, taken 60 weeks after starting pembrolizumab. The receptors come from an adult with mismatch repair-deficient cancer.

This chain joins TRBV29-1 and TRBJ2-1; D perhaps matches TRBD2 (5 bases). Per the germline V gene, CDR1 is SQVTM and CDR2 is ANQGSEA. Trimming left V 6 bases short and J 10 bases short, with 7 bases between. The CDR3 totals 9 residues. The chain's CDR3 is CSVPGEQFF. The CDR3 DNA follows: TGCAGCGTGCCGGGGGAGCAGTTCTTC.

This chain connects TRBV7-6 to TRBJ2-1, with TRBD2 matching over 8 bases. The V gene's germline CDR1 is SGHVS and CDR2 FNYEAQ. This CDR3 contains 15 residues. J was trimmed by 7 bases and V by 0 bases; bases with no gene match: 5. This chain's CDR3 is CASSLASGMGNEQFF. In nucleotides, the CDR3 is TGTGCCAGCAGCTTAGCTAGCGGGATGGGTAATGAGCAGTTCTTC.

This clone has a count of ten or more. The V gene is TRBV5-4, the J gene TRBJ2-5; 8 nucleotides align to TRBD2. Germline lookup yields CDR1 SGHNT and CDR2 YYREEE (reference sequence). J was trimmed by 5 bases and V by 4 bases; bases with no gene match: 10. CDR3 size: 15 residues. CDR3 nucleotides: TGTGCCAGCAGCCGTGAGCGGGAGAGTGTGGAGACCCAGTACTTC. This sequence encodes CASSRERESVETQYF.

The V gene is TRBV15, the J gene TRBJ2-7, with a tentative D call TRBD2 (6 bases). Trimming took off 1 base at V and 1 base at J, with 14 bases between the two ends. This CDR3 is 16 amino acids long. Looked up from germline, CDR1 is LNHNV and CDR2 is YYDKDF (reference sequence). The CDR3 spells CATSRGRGGGSYEQYF. The CDR3 DNA sequence: TGTGCCACCAGCAGAGGCCGAGGTGGGGGGTCCTACGAGCAGTACTTC.

The chain is built from TRBV5-8 and TRBJ2-7; the match to TRBD1 covers 7 bases. The length of the CDR3 is 15 residues. V dropped 1 base and J dropped 2; count of bases not matched to a gene: 6. Germline V gives CDR1 SGHTS, CDR2 YDEGEE. CDR3 region: CASSLYRGYTYEQYF. For the CDR3, the DNA is TGTGCCAGCAGCTTGTACAGGGGATATACCTACGAGCAGTACTTC.

This rearrangement joins TRBV11-2 to TRBJ2-2, with unresolved D. V lost 8 bases to trimming and J lost 0 bases, with 7 bases between them. The CDR3 is made up of 13 amino acids. The germline gives CDR1 SGHAT, CDR2 FQNNGV. CDR3 in DNA: TGTGCCAGCGGCCGGACGAACACCGGGGAGCTGTTTTTT. Its translation is CASGRTNTGELFF.

The rearrangement joins TRBV9 to TRBJ2-7, with TRBD2 matching 8 bases. Trimming removed 4 bases from V and 4 bases from J; junction bases left unmatched: 10. CDR1 and CDR2 from the germline V gene are SGDLS and YYNGEE. The CDR3 is made up of 15 amino acids. The CDR3 DNA reads TGTGCCAGCAGCCCCCCCGGACTAGCAGCATACGAGCAGTACTTC. Protein: CASSPPGLAAYEQYF.

This clone was seen only a few times. V usage is TRBV28 and J usage is TRBJ1-1, with D perhaps matching TRBD1 (5 bases). CDR1 and CDR2 from the germline V gene are MDHEN and SYDVKM. V was shortened by 2 bases and J by 0 bases, with 10 bases between the two germline ends. The CDR3 sequence is 15 residues long. CDR3: CASSLAGTVNTEAFF. DNA of the CDR3: TGTGCCAGCAGTTTAGCAGGGACGGTGAACACTGAAGCTTTCTTT.

The J gene is TRBJ2-5, the V gene TRBV6-5; TRBD2 agrees at 13 bases. Germline-derived CDR1 and CDR2 are MNHEY and SVGAGI. Trimming removed 4 bases from V and 7 bases from J; junction bases left unmatched: 9. This CDR3 has 16 residues. The CDR3 DNA is TGTGCCAGCAGTTCAGGACTAGCGGGAGAGTTTGGGACCCAGTACTTC. This translates into CASSSGLAGEFGTQYF.

V usage is TRBV19 and J usage is TRBJ1-1; 9 nucleotides align to TRBD1. V gave up 5 bases and J gave up 5 bases; unmatched junction bases: 6. The germline CDR1 and CDR2 sequences are LNHDA and SQIVND (reference sequence). The CDR3 is made up of 14 amino acids. CDR3 bases: TGTGCCAGTAGTGAACAGGGGGCAGTTACTGAAGCTTTCTTT. It encodes CASSEQGAVTEAFF. Filled out from reference TRBV19 and TRBJ1-1, the complete variable domain reads DGGITQSPKYLFRKEGQNVTLSCEQNLNHDAMYWYRQDPGQGLRLIYYSQIVNDFQKGDIAEGYSVSREKKESFPLTVTSAQKNPTAFYLCASSEQGAVTEAFFGQGTRLTVV.

This clone has a handful of counts. V is TRBV20-1 and J is TRBJ1-2; D remains unclear. The CDR3 totals 11 residues. Trimming shortened V by 6 bases and J by 8 bases, and 13 bases separated the two germline ends. Germline loops: CDR1 DFQATT, CDR2 SNEGSKA (reference sequence). In DNA, the CDR3 is TGCAGTGCCCCGAAGTCCGGGGGCTACACCTTC. Protein sequence: CSAPKSGGYTF.

This clone has just a few counts. The V gene is TRBV15, the J gene TRBJ1-5; weak D call: TRBD1 (5 bases). The germline gives CDR1 LNHNV, CDR2 YYDKDF (reference sequence). Trimming shortened V by 1 base and J by 6 bases, and 7 bases separated the two germline ends. This CDR3 is built from 13 residues. CDR3 protein: CATSRARGQPQHF. In DNA, the CDR3 is TGTGCCACCAGCAGAGCGAGGGGTCAGCCCCAGCATTTT.

The chain is built from TRBV11-2 and TRBJ2-3; no firm D call. Between the trimmed V and J ends, which lost 1 base and 11 bases, there was a span of 13 bases. The CDR3 has 13 residues. CDR1 and CDR2 (germline): SGHAT, FQNNGV. This CDR3 is CASSLGGLTLQYF. The CDR3 DNA reads as TGTGCCAGCAGCTTAGGTGGTCTAACCCTGCAGTATTTT.

The genes are TRBV29-1 and TRBJ1-5, with D maybe TRBD1 (6 bases). Looked up from germline, CDR1 is SQVTM and CDR2 is ANQGSEA. V dropped 4 bases and J dropped 0 bases, with 16 bases sitting between them. CDR3 length: 16 residues. Here the CDR3 DNA reads TGCAGCGTTGTGGTAGGGGGGGCCGATAGCAATCAGCCCCAGCATTTT. Translating it yields CSVVVGGADSNQPQHF.

This clone has a single count. The chain links TRBV27 to TRBJ1-6, with D uncertain. The CDR3 length is 16 residues. Trimming shortened V by 4 bases and J by 9 bases, and 19 bases separated the two germline ends. Germline V gene sequence: CDR1 MNHEY, CDR2 SMNVEV (reference sequence). CDR3 DNA: TGTGCCAGCAGTTCTAATGTTTGGTTGGCCGGTTCACCCCTCCACTTT. This encodes CASSSNVWLAGSPLHF.

This clone was recorded many times. This sequence joins TRBV6-6 and TRBJ1-1, with D tentatively TRBD1 (5 bases). CDR3 size: 12 residues. Germline-derived CDR1 and CDR2 are MNHNY and SVGAGI (reference sequence). V was clipped by 4 bases and J by 11 bases, with 14 bases between them. CDR3 amino acids: CASSSRRDEAFF. CDR3 DNA sequence: TGTGCCAGCAGTTCTCGCAGGGATGAGGCTTTCTTT.

The chain combines TRBV29-1 with TRBJ2-7; D call uncertain. The CDR3 extends over 11 amino acids. CDR1 SQVTM and CDR2 ANQGSEA come from the germline V gene. The V end lost 4 bases, the J end lost 3 bases, and 7 bases lay between the germline ends. The CDR3 region is CSVVTDYEQYF. Here the CDR3 DNA reads TGCAGCGTTGTTACAGACTACGAGCAGTACTTC.

This chain links TRBV7-2 with TRBJ1-3; TRBD1 aligns across 8 bases. The CDR3 loop spans 16 amino acids. V was pared by 5 bases and J by 5 bases, with 11 bases of the junction left unmatched. The V gene's germline CDR1 is SGHTA and CDR2 FQGNSA. The CDR3 loop reads CASSLGTGNYRNTIYF. The CDR3 bases are TGTGCCAGCAGCCTCGGGACAGGCAACTACCGAAACACCATATATTTT.

Details on this clone: At one end, the junction sequence differs from germline, possibly due to a read error. The rearrangement links TRBV5-4 to TRBJ1-2; 7 nucleotides match TRBD1. Germline V gene lookup returns CDR1 SGHNT and CDR2 YYREEE (reference sequence). This CDR3 comprises 16 residues. The DNA for the CDR3 is TGCGCCAGCAGCCTAGATTGGACAGGATTAAACTATGGCTACACCTTC. Its protein product is CASSLDWTGLNYGYTF.

This rearrangement joins TRBV11-1 to TRBJ2-1, with 10 bases fitting TRBD2. The CDR3 runs 14 residues. Per germline, CDR1 SGHAT and CDR2 FQDESV (reference sequence). The J segment lost 6 bases and the V segment lost 5 bases, leaving 4 bases of the junction unmatched. Here the CDR3 DNA reads TGTGCCAGCAGCCCAAGCGGGAGGGCCAATGAGCAGTTCTTC. Amino acid sequence: CASSPSGRANEQFF.

This chain connects TRBV4-1 to TRBJ1-1, with D possibly matching TRBD1 (5 bases). The ends were cut back, 0 bases at V and 2 bases at J, with 19 bases in the middle. Germline V gives CDR1 MGHRA, CDR2 YSYEKL. The CDR3 runs 18 residues. CDR3 in amino acids: CASSQERNTGLRNTEAFF. The CDR3 DNA reads as TGCGCCAGCAGCCAAGAGAGGAACACGGGACTGAGAAACACTGAAGCTTTCTTT.